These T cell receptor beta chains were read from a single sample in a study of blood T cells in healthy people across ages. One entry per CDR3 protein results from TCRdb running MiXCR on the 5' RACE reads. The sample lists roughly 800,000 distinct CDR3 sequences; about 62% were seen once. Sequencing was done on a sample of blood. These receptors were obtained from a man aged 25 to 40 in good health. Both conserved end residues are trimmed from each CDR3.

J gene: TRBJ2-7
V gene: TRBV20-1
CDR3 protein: SALGNEQY

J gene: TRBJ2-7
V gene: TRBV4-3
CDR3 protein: ASSQMAGDPYEQY

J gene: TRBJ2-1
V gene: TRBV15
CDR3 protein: ATSRANSGARAYNEQF

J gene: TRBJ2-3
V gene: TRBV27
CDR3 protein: ASSENLDTQY

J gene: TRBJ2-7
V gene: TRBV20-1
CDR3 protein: SATGTDEYEQY

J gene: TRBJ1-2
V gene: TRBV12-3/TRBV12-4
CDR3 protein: ASSSSGGTYGYT

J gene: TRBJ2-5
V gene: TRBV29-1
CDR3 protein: SVEAMGLDKETQY

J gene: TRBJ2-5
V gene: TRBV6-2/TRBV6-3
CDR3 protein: ASVAGGGETQY

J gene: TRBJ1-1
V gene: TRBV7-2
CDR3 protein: ASSLAGGMNTEAF

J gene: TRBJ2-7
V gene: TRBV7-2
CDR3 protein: ASSFYSGKYEQY

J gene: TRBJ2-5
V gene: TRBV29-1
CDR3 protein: SAEAQRQTQY

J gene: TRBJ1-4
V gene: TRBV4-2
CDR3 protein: ASSQDPPGGRHEKLF

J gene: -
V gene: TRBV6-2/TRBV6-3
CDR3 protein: ASSNPGLEDEQY

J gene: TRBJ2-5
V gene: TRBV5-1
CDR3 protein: ASSPGIRGIQETQY

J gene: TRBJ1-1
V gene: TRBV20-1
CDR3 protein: SAPDTTEAF

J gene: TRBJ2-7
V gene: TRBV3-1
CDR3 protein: ASQDRNSYEQY

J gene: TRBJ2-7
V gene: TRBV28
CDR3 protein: ASSSLRDRGYEQY

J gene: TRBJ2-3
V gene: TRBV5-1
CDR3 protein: ASSLAGVSTDTQY

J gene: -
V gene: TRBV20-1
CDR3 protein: SAHNNYEQY

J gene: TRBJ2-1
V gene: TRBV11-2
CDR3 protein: ASSFGLAPNEQF

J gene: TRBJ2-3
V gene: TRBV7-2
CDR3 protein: ASSKGTDTQY

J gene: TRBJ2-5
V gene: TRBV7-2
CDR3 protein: ASSPEGQQETQY

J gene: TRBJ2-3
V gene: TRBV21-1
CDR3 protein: ASSKAPRDRGTDTQY

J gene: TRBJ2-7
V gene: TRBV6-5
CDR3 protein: ASSSGTGVLYEQY

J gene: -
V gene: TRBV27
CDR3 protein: ASSFRTGGYEQY

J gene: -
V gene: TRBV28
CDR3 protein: ASRGGVYEQY

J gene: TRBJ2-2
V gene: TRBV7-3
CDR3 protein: ASSLIQDGELF

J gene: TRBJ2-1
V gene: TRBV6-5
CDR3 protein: ASSYSSSGVYPYNEQF

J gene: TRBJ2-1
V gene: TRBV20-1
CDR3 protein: SAPGGLSEQF

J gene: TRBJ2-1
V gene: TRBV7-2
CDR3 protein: ASSWTSGREQF

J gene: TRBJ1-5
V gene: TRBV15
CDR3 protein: ATSRDLWGNQPQH

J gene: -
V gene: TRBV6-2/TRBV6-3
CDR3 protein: ASNTPGPQVRTSSMNRWTYEQY

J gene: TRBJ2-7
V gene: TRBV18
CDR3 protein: ASSPQGGAVGSYEQY

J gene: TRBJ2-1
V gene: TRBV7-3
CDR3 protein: ASSPTGAYNEQF

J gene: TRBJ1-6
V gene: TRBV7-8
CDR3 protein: ASSYTGLGSPLH

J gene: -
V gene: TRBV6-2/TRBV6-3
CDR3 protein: ASTLLQHPSSYNEQF

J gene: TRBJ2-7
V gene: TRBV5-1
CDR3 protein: ASSPQAGLSDEQY

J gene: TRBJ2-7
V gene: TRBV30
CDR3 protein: AWTRGGAYEQY

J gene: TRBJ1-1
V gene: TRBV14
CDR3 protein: ASSQLSSRLENTEAF

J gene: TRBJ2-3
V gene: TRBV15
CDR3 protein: ATSRDEQDPQY

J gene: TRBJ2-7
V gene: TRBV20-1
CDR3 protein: SAIKDPGQAYEQY

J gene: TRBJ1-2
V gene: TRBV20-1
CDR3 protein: SAREDNYGYT

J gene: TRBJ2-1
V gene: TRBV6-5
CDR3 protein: ASSYAGTSQAGWALDEQF

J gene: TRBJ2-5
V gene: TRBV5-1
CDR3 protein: ASSPGASGETQY

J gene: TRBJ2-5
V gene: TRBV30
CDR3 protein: AWSVGGGFQETQY

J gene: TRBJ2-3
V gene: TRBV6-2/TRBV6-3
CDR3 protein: ASNSGGLTDTQY

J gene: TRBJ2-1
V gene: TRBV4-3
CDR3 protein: ASSQELGLAAYNEQF

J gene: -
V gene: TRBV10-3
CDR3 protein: AIRKTGGVNYEQY

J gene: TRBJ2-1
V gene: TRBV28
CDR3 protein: ASSPQGRFYNEQF

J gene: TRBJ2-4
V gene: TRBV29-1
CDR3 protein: SVDFLGQGNIQY

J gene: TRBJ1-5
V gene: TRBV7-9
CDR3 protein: ASSFGSQPQH

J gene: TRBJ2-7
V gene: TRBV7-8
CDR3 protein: ASSPKRWDPYEQY

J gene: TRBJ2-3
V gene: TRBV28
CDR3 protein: ASSPSGHSTDTQY

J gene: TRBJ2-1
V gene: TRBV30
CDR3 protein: AGGPSEKF

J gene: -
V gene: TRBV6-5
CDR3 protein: ASSYSRTKSYEQY

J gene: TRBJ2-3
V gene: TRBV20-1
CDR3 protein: SARGTIPRGPLTGTQY

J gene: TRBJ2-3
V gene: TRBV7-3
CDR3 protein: ASSFGSGNTDTQY